These 27 T cell receptor beta chains originate from one sample sequenced in a study of T cell responses to AZD1222 COVID-19 vaccine. Produced via immunoSEQ multiplex PCR; TCRdb's table is partial and in-frame only. Of 130,000 to 150,000 clones listed, 82% are singletons. Sequenced material: peripheral blood, taken on day 0 of MenACWY control vaccination. The receptors were gathered from an adult in good health.

In regard to this clone: Different DNA sequences within this sample yield the same CDR3. The chain combines TRBV5-1 with TRBJ1-4; TRBD1 aligns across 8 bases. The junction had 6 bases not matched to a gene; V was cut back by 4 bases and J by 7 bases. The germline CDR1 and CDR2 sequences are SGHRS and YFSETQ. The CDR3 is 14 amino acids. In nucleotides, the CDR3 is TGCGCCAGCAGCCCCGGACAGGGCGGTGAAAAACTGTTTTTT. Protein sequence: CASSPGQGGEKLFF.

This clone showed up just once. The chain recombines TRBV6-6 with TRBJ2-7; TRBD1 agrees at 10 bases. Germline CDR1 and CDR2: MNHNY and SVGAGI (reference sequence). The CDR3 spans 14 residues. The ends lost 9 bases at V and 3 bases at J; junction bases unmatched: 8. The CDR3 reads CARMGTGVLYEQYF. The CDR3 DNA reads as TGTGCCAGGATGGGGACAGGGGTACTCTACGAGCAGTACTTC.

The chain joins TRBV24-1 to TRBJ2-1; the D is unclear. CDR3 length equals 14 residues. V was shortened by 6 bases and J by 0 bases, with 8 bases between the two germline ends. Germline loops: CDR1 KGHDR, CDR2 SFDVKD. CDR3 protein: CATSPAGSYNEQFF. The CDR3 DNA follows: TGTGCCACCAGTCCGGCAGGCTCCTACAATGAGCAGTTCTTC.

The rearrangement joins TRBV24-1 to TRBJ2-1, with 9 bases matching TRBD2. Trimming took 5 bases from V and 2 from J; bases not matched to a gene: 12. The CDR3 consists of 18 residues. Germline V gives CDR1 KGHDR, CDR2 SFDVKD. The CDR3 is CATSAGPKAGGTYNEQFF. As DNA, the CDR3 is TGTGCCACCAGTGCGGGTCCGAAAGCGGGGGGTACCTACAATGAGCAGTTCTTC.

This chain uses TRBV9 with TRBJ1-5; tentative D call: TRBD1 (6 bases). The CDR3 totals 14 residues. V was cut by 0 bases and J by 4 bases, with 8 bases left in between. CDR1 and CDR2 from the germline V gene are SGDLS and YYNGEE. The CDR3 here is CASSVGTGNQPQHF. The CDR3 DNA follows: TGTGCCAGCAGCGTAGGAACAGGGAATCAGCCCCAGCATTTT.

The V and J genes are TRBV10-3 and TRBJ1-5; D possibly corresponds to TRBD1 (6 bases). The CDR3 totals 17 residues. V was cut by 1 base and J by 4 bases, with 17 bases left in between. The germline V gene has CDR1 ENHRY and CDR2 SYGVKD. The CDR3 DNA sequence: TGTGCCATCAGTGAGTGGGGTGGAGGGACACCTAATCAGCCCCAGCATTTT. Translation gives CAISEWGGGTPNQPQHF.

This chain uses TRBV5-1 with TRBJ2-1; possibly TRBD1 or TRBD2 for D (6 bases each). Germline V CDR1 and CDR2: SGHRS, YFSETQ. The CDR3 spans 16 residues. V lost 2 bases, J lost 7 bases, and 19 bases lay in between. DNA of the CDR3: TGCGCCAGCAGCTTCTTGCGCGGGAACAGGGTGAATGAGCAGTTCTTC. Translated, it gives CASSFLRGNRVNEQFF.

The chain combines TRBV15 with TRBJ1-5; weak D call: TRBD1 (5 bases). Germline CDR1 LNHNV, CDR2 YYDKDF (reference sequence). V dropped 3 bases and J dropped 11 bases, with 20 bases sitting between them. The CDR3 totals 15 residues. This chain's CDR3 is CATSRAGSRFGAQHF. The CDR3 nucleotides are TGTGCCACCAGCAGGGCAGGGTCTCGCTTTGGGGCCCAGCATTTT.

V gene TRBV5-1 combines with J gene TRBJ1-2, with TRBD1 matching 7 bases. Germline trimming cut 0 bases from V and 3 bases from J; bases unmatched to any gene: 5. The germline V gene has CDR1 SGHRS and CDR2 YFSETQ. The CDR3 extends over 15 amino acids. Written as DNA, the CDR3 is TGCGCCAGCAGCTTGGCAGGGGGAAGCTACTATGGCTACACCTTC. It yields the protein CASSLAGGSYYGYTF.

The table lists this clone with a count of one. The V call is TRBV19, the J call TRBJ2-2; a weak D match, TRBD2 (6 bases). The CDR3 contains 15 residues. The germline V and J ends were trimmed by 1 base and 8 bases, with 14 bases remaining between them. Germline V gives CDR1 LNHDA, CDR2 SQIVND (reference sequence). The CDR3 sequence: CASSIARWGGGELFF. The CDR3 DNA reads as TGTGCCAGTAGTATAGCCCGGTGGGGAGGTGGGGAGCTGTTTTTT.

The V gene is TRBV5-4, the J gene TRBJ1-2, with a possible D match to TRBD1 (6 bases). The V end was cut by 3 bases, the J end by 1 base, with 13 bases between. This CDR3 contains 15 residues. Germline V CDR1 and CDR2: SGHNT, YYREEE (reference sequence). Here the CDR3 DNA reads TGTGCCAGCAGCTCTAACCCGGACAGTAACTATGGCTACACCTTC. Residues: CASSSNPDSNYGYTF.

The V call is TRBV6-6, the J call TRBJ1-1; perhaps TRBD1 as D (5 bases). V lost 1 base and J lost 6, with 18 bases in between. Germline V lookup: CDR1 MNHNY, CDR2 SVGAGI (reference sequence). This CDR3 comprises 16 residues. CDR3 sequence reads: CASSYFQGSSGAEAFF. CDR3 in DNA: TGTGCCAGCAGTTACTTCCAGGGATCGTCGGGCGCTGAAGCTTTCTTT.

This clone was detected only a few times. This sequence joins TRBV28 and TRBJ1-6; tentative D call: TRBD1 (6 bases). V shed 6 bases and J shed 4 bases, with 16 bases lying between them. The CDR3 loop spans 16 amino acids. Germline values: CDR1 MDHEN, CDR2 SYDVKM. The CDR3 DNA is TGTGCCAGCAGGGGGGTGGGGGCTGGATATAATTCACCCCTCCACTTT. Translation gives CASRGVGAGYNSPLHF.

The J gene is TRBJ1-4, the V gene TRBV11-3; D remains unclear. This CDR3 comprises 21 residues. V lost 0 bases and J 8 bases, leaving 31 bases between the germline ends. CDR1 SGHNT and CDR2 YENEEA come from the germline V gene. The CDR3 DNA sequence: TGTGCCAGCAGCTTAGATATCCCACAGTGGGTCGATCGGCCCCATTGGGAAAAACTGTTTTTT. It yields the protein CASSLDIPQWVDRPHWEKLFF.

The rearrangement links TRBV9 to TRBJ2-1; the match to TRBD2 covers 9 bases. Trimming at V came to 2 bases and at J to 6 bases, leaving 12 bases not matched to a gene. CDR3 length equals 17 residues. Germline assignment: CDR1 SGDLS and CDR2 YYNGEE. CDR3 amino acids: CASSVATGLANSNEQFF. As DNA, the CDR3 is TGTGCCAGCAGCGTGGCCACGGGACTAGCTAACTCCAATGAGCAGTTCTTC.

This rearrangement joins TRBV11-2 to TRBJ2-1, with 12 bases lining up with TRBD2. Trimming removed 5 bases from V and 3 bases from J; junction bases left unmatched: 8. The CDR3 covers 17 residues. Germline loops: CDR1 SGHAT, CDR2 FQNNGV. The CDR3 sequence is CASSGSGLAGIYNEQFF. The CDR3 coding sequence is TGTGCCAGCAGCGGCTCCGGACTAGCGGGGATCTACAATGAGCAGTTCTTC.

This clone was seen a few times. The chain couples TRBV21-1 to TRBJ2-1; TRBD2, the table's D call, was not compared with the DNA. TRBV21-1 is tagged as a pseudogene. The length of the CDR3 is 10 residues. The CDR3 bases are TGTGCCAGCAGCAATAGTGAGCAGTTCTTC. It specifies CASSNSEQFF.

The chain has TRBV20-1 and TRBJ1-5; no clear D gene. V lost 3 bases and J lost 8, with 17 bases in between. Germline CDR1 reads DFQATT; CDR2 reads SNEGSKA (reference sequence). This CDR3 has 14 residues. The DNA of the CDR3 is TGCAGTGCTAGTTTCGGCACAACATGGGAGCCCCAGCATTTT. Its protein product is CSASFGTTWEPQHF.

V and J are TRBV6-5 and TRBJ2-7, with TRBD2 as a possible D gene (6 bases). Looked up from germline, CDR1 is MNHEY and CDR2 is SVGAGI. The CDR3 loop spans 11 amino acids. The germline V and J ends were trimmed by 11 bases and 6 bases, with 14 bases remaining between them. CDR3 bases: TGTGCCTCTAAGGGGCGGGGCGAGCAGTACTTC. This encodes CASKGRGEQYF.

The sample holds a few counts of this clone. The chain couples TRBV5-6 to TRBJ1-5; no firm D call. The germline V gene encodes CDR1 SGHDT and CDR2 YYEEEE. The ends were cut back, 1 base at V and 9 bases at J, with 8 bases in the middle. The CDR3 runs to 12 residues. The CDR3 DNA reads TGTGCCAGCAGCTTGTATCCGGGGCCCCAGCATTTT. Encoded protein: CASSLYPGPQHF.

V is TRBV5-1 and J is TRBJ1-2; D not resolved. Trimming cost V 2 bases and J 0 bases, with 5 bases left between them. In germline, CDR1 is SGHRS, CDR2 YFSETQ. This CDR3 contains 13 residues. CDR3 sequence reads: CASSFQSNYGYTF. CDR3 nucleotide sequence: TGCGCCAGCAGCTTCCAGTCTAACTATGGCTACACCTTC.

The chain is built from TRBV16 and TRBJ1-2; 7 nucleotides match TRBD1. Germline-derived CDR1 and CDR2 are KGHSY and FQNENV. V dropped 2 bases and J dropped 7; count of bases not matched to a gene: 10. The length of the CDR3 is 15 residues. CDR3 protein: CASSQLPTGEGGYTF. The CDR3 bases are TGTGCCAGCAGCCAACTGCCAACAGGGGAGGGTGGCTACACCTTC.

The chain uses TRBV11-2 and TRBJ2-3; D is perhaps TRBD2 (6 bases). The CDR3 totals 16 residues. Trimming left V 4 bases short and J 1 base short, with 15 bases between. CDR1 and CDR2 (germline): SGHAT, FQNNGV. CDR3 sequence reads: CASSYLGGSGTDTQYF. The CDR3 nucleotides are TGTGCCAGCAGCTACCTCGGAGGGAGTGGCACAGATACGCAGTATTTT.

This clone was counted a single time. This chain uses TRBV5-1 with TRBJ2-2; tentatively, D is TRBD1 (5 bases). The CDR3 is 16 amino acids. V lost 3 bases and J lost 2, with 14 bases in between. Germline V gene lookup returns CDR1 SGHRS and CDR2 YFSETQ. This CDR3 is CASSSLGTGNTGELFF. CDR3 bases: TGCGCCAGCAGCTCCCTAGGCACAGGAAACACCGGGGAGCTGTTTTTT.

The genes are TRBV13 and TRBJ1-6; no reliable D call. The CDR3 sequence is 15 residues long. V shed 5 bases and J shed 6 bases, with 14 bases lying between them. CDR1 and CDR2 (germline): PRHDT, FYEKMQ (reference sequence). CDR3 DNA sequence: TGTGCCAGCAGCCCCCGAGCCGCGCCTAATTCACCCCTCCACTTT. Its protein is CASSPRAAPNSPLHF.

The chain recombines TRBV29-1 with TRBJ2-1, with TRBD1 matching over 7 bases. V shed 8 bases and J 4 bases; nucleotides not matched to a gene: 8. The CDR3 totals 13 residues. Germline CDR1 is SQVTM and CDR2 is ANQGSEA. The CDR3 DNA sequence: TGCAGCTCCCGTAGGGGACAGTACAATGAGCAGTTCTTC. It encodes CSSRRGQYNEQFF.

This chain links TRBV19 with TRBJ1-1, with D perhaps TRBD1 (5 bases). The CDR3 spans 14 residues. Germline loops: CDR1 LNHDA, CDR2 SQIVND (reference sequence). The germline V and J ends were trimmed by 3 bases and 2 bases, with 10 bases remaining between them. CDR3 sequence: CASSIGGTNTEAFF. CDR3 bases: TGTGCCAGTAGTATCGGGGGGACCAACACTGAAGCTTTCTTT.